The 30 T cell receptor beta chains given below trace back to one sample, sequenced in a study of T cell responses to AZD1222 COVID-19 vaccine. Clones were sequenced by immunoSEQ multiplex PCR, and TCRdb holds only the in-frame ones, with some missing. The sample shows 200,000 or so clones, approximately 93% of them seen only once. The material was peripheral blood, obtained 28 days after the second AZD1222 dose. All receptors come from an adult who received the AZD1222 COVID-19 vaccine.

CDR3 amino acids: CASSSNQKSGGRNEQFF. The CDR3 DNA sequence: TGTGCCAGCAGCTCGAATCAGAAAAGCGGGGGCCGGAATGAGCAGTTCTTC. The chain uses TRBV13 and TRBJ2-1; 8 bases match TRBD2. The CDR3 length is 17 residues. Germline CDR1 PRHDT, CDR2 FYEKMQ (reference sequence). Losses at the gene ends were 4 bases for V and 7 bases for J; bases not matched to a gene: 15.

The V gene is TRBV9, the J gene TRBJ1-6; no firm D call. Per the germline V gene, CDR1 is SGDLS and CDR2 is YYNGEE. The CDR3 consists of 13 residues. The V gene lost 1 base and the J gene lost 7 bases, with 6 bases spanning the gap. CDR3 loop: CASSVSLNSPLHF. As DNA, the CDR3 is TGTGCCAGCAGCGTATCCCTAAATTCACCCCTCCACTTT.

V and J are TRBV10-1 and TRBJ2-3; 8 bases fit TRBD2. The junction had 9 bases not matched to a gene; V was cut back by 0 bases and J by 4 bases. The germline CDR1 and CDR2 sequences are WNHNN and SYGVQD (reference sequence). The CDR3 spans 17 residues. CDR3 amino acids: CASSESFSGVRADTQYF. Written as DNA, the CDR3 is TGCGCCAGCAGTGAGTCATTTAGCGGGGTAAGGGCAGATACGCAGTATTTT.

With respect to this clone: The identical CDR3 is also encoded by other nucleotide sequences in the sample. This sequence joins TRBV5-1 and TRBJ1-3, with D uncertain. Germline loops: CDR1 SGHRS, CDR2 YFSETQ. V was clipped by 4 bases and J by 0 bases, with 8 bases between them. CDR3 size: 14 residues. The DNA of the CDR3 is TGCGCCAGCAGCCTTGAAGGCTCTGGAAACACCATATATTTT. Translation: CASSLEGSGNTIYF.

The rearrangement uses TRBV18 and TRBJ1-6; D not resolved. The CDR3 spans 19 residues. V lost 3 bases and J lost 0, with 18 bases in between. The germline V gene has CDR1 KGHSH and CDR2 LQKENI. The CDR3 spells CASSPPYYLGSSYNSPLHF. CDR3 nucleotide sequence: TGTGCCAGCTCACCGCCTTACTACTTAGGGAGCTCCTATAATTCACCCCTCCACTTT.

This clone came up once. This chain connects TRBV7-2 to TRBJ1-1; TRBD1 aligns across 8 bases. Germline loops: CDR1 SGHTA, CDR2 FQGNSA. The CDR3 is 17 amino acids. Trimming at V came to 3 bases and at J to 0 bases, leaving 9 bases not matched to a gene. Here the CDR3 reads CASSLGPNRGMNTEAFF. The CDR3 DNA is TGTGCCAGCAGCTTGGGCCCCAACAGGGGGATGAACACTGAAGCTTTCTTT.

The chain joins TRBV6-5 to TRBJ2-2, with 9 bases that match TRBD1. The CDR3 has 14 amino acids. The trim removed 7 bases at V and 4 bases at J, leaving 4 bases unmatched. The germline gives CDR1 MNHEY, CDR2 SVGAGI. The CDR3 nucleotides read TGTGCCAGCAAGAGGACAGGGGTCACCGGGGAGCTGTTTTTT. As protein: CASKRTGVTGELFF.

The genes are TRBV5-3 and TRBJ2-3; 10 nucleotides align to TRBD1. TRBV5-3 is an open reading frame whose function is uncertain. Losses at the gene ends were 2 bases for V and 2 bases for J; bases not matched to a gene: 17. The CDR3 totals 20 residues. CDR3 region: CARSFEVTGGSSGLTDTQYF. DNA for the CDR3: TGTGCCAGAAGCTTTGAGGTGACAGGGGGCTCGTCGGGACTCACAGATACGCAGTATTTT.

The V and J genes are TRBV19 and TRBJ1-5; D might be TRBD1 (6 bases). V shed 6 bases and J shed 2 bases, with 11 bases lying between them. This CDR3 is 14 amino acids long. Germline V gives CDR1 LNHDA, CDR2 SQIVND (reference sequence). The CDR3 coding sequence is TGTGCCAGTAGGTACAGGGTACGCAATCAGCCCCAGCATTTT. Amino acid sequence: CASRYRVRNQPQHF.

This chain connects TRBV6-4 to TRBJ2-1, with TRBD1 identical over 8 bases. The germline V gene has CDR1 MRHNA and CDR2 SNTAGT. With 3 bases clipped from V and 4 bases from J, the junction kept 5 bases outside the gene matches. This CDR3 is 15 amino acids long. CDR3 sequence reads: CASSERQGFYNEQFF. The CDR3 nucleotides read TGTGCCAGCAGTGAAAGACAGGGGTTTTACAATGAGCAGTTCTTC.

The chain is built from TRBV6-1 and TRBJ1-4, with no clear D. The CDR3 loop spans 16 amino acids. The V gene's germline CDR1 is MNHNS and CDR2 SASEGT. V was pared by 2 bases and J by 8 bases, with 18 bases between. This CDR3 reads CASSEMIRLVGEKLFF. The CDR3 nucleotides are TGTGCCAGCAGTGAAATGATTAGGTTGGTGGGGGAAAAACTGTTTTTT.

About this clone: At one of its ends the junction is not consistent with the germline gene, which may arise from a read error. V gene TRBV18 combines with J gene TRBJ1-5, with D possibly TRBD1 on 6 matching bases. This CDR3 has 17 amino acids. CDR1 KGHSH and CDR2 LQKENI come from the germline V gene. CDR3 loop: CASSPRGAGGDNQPQHF. For the CDR3, the DNA is TGTGCCAGCTCCCCACGGGGGGCGGGTGGGGACAATCAGCCCCAGCATTTT.

This chain joins TRBV5-6 and TRBJ1-1, with D perhaps matching TRBD1 (5 bases). This CDR3 is built from 13 residues. Germline V CDR1 and CDR2: SGHDT, YYEEEE. With 6 bases removed from V and 0 bases from J, the gap between germline ends came to 9 bases. CDR3 nucleotide sequence: TGTGCCAGCATAGACAGCATGAACACTGAAGCTTTCTTT. Its translation is CASIDSMNTEAFF.

The CDR3 region is CASSPDRTSYNSPLHF. The CDR3 DNA is TGTGCCAGCAGCCCCGACAGGACCTCCTATAATTCACCCCTCCACTTT. The rearrangement joins TRBV9 to TRBJ1-6; possible D gene TRBD1, 6 bases. V lost 4 bases, J lost 0 bases, and 11 bases lay in between. The CDR3 contains 16 residues. Per the germline V gene, CDR1 is SGDLS and CDR2 is YYNGEE.

This clone was found a few times. The chain links TRBV11-2 to TRBJ2-3; 8 bases agree with TRBD2. Trimming at V came to 4 bases and at J to 1 base, leaving 1 base not matched to a gene. The CDR3 loop spans 14 amino acids. Germline CDR1 reads SGHAT; CDR2 reads FQNNGV. The CDR3 region is CASSWGLGTDTQYF. The CDR3 DNA follows: TGTGCCAGCAGCTGGGGACTAGGCACAGATACGCAGTATTTT.

The chain is built from TRBV6-5 and TRBJ1-2; D may be TRBD1 (6 bases). The length of the CDR3 is 13 residues. Per germline, CDR1 MNHEY and CDR2 SVGAGI. V was shortened by 6 bases and J by 4 bases, with 12 bases between the two germline ends. CDR3 region: CASSTDSIYGYTF. CDR3 sequence (DNA): TGTGCCAGCAGCACGGACAGCATCTATGGCTACACCTTC.

V gene TRBV12-3 or TRBV12-4 combines with J gene TRBJ1-1; D uncertain. V lost 4 bases to trimming and J lost 8 bases, with 14 bases between them. The CDR3 sequence is 13 residues long. CDR3 protein: CASSSRREYEAFF. The CDR3 nucleotides are TGTGCCAGCAGTTCCCGTCGGGAATACGAAGCTTTCTTT.

CDR3 DNA: TGTGCCAGCTCACCACGAAATGGCAATCAGCCCCAGCATTTT. Translated: CASSPRNGNQPQHF. The chain couples TRBV18 to TRBJ1-5; no firm D call. Germline CDR1 reads KGHSH; CDR2 reads LQKENI. The CDR3 totals 14 residues. Between the trimmed V and J ends, which lost 1 base and 2 bases, there was a span of 6 bases.

The chain has TRBV10-3 and TRBJ1-2; D ambiguous. The CDR3 runs 13 residues. V dropped 4 bases and J dropped 5 bases, with 11 bases sitting between them. Germline CDR1 ENHRY, CDR2 SYGVKD. The CDR3 reads CAISVGSLYGYTF. As DNA, the CDR3 is TGTGCCATCAGTGTTGGCAGCCTATATGGCTACACCTTC.

About this clone itself: In the same sample, other DNA sequences code for this CDR3. The chain couples TRBV11-2 to TRBJ1-1; D not certain. The CDR3 consists of 14 residues. Germline CDR1 SGHAT, CDR2 FQNNGV. The germline V and J ends were trimmed by 1 base and 1 base, with 7 bases remaining between them. CDR3 sequence: CASSLGLPNTEAFF. The CDR3 DNA sequence: TGTGCCAGCAGCTTAGGGCTCCCGAACACTGAAGCTTTCTTT.

The rearrangement uses TRBV28 and TRBJ1-2, with a possible D match to TRBD1 (6 bases). The germline V gene has CDR1 MDHEN and CDR2 SYDVKM. The CDR3 is 12 amino acids. Between the trimmed V and J ends, which lost 6 bases and 8 bases, there was a span of 13 bases. CDR3 in amino acids: CASRPKGGGYTF. Written as DNA, the CDR3 is TGTGCCAGCAGACCGAAGGGGGGCGGCTACACCTTC.

This clone was detected only once. V and J are TRBV6-2 or TRBV6-3 and TRBJ1-6, with D possibly matching TRBD1 (6 bases). Germline CDR1 and CDR2: MNHEY and SVGEGT. CDR3 length equals 16 residues. Trimming took 2 bases from V and 10 from J, leaving 18 bases between them. CDR3 sequence reads: CASSYPPTGRESPLHF. Written as DNA, the CDR3 is TGTGCCAGCAGTTACCCGCCGACAGGTAGGGAATCACCCCTCCACTTT.

In DNA, the CDR3 is TGTGCCAGCAGTTACAGGGGGCCTAACACCGGGGAGCTGTTTTTT. It is translated as CASSYRGPNTGELFF. V is TRBV6-5 and J is TRBJ2-2, with 7 bases identical to TRBD1. The CDR3 has 15 residues. Germline V CDR1 and CDR2: MNHEY, SVGAGI. The V gene end was trimmed by 2 bases and the J gene end by 2 bases; junction bases not matched to a gene: 2.

The chain joins TRBV5-4 to TRBJ1-2; D perhaps matches TRBD1 (6 bases). V shed 3 bases and J shed 2 bases, with 11 bases lying between them. The CDR3 totals 14 residues. Germline CDR1 SGHNT, CDR2 YYREEE (reference sequence). CDR3 in amino acids: CASSSGTRNYGYTF. In nucleotides, the CDR3 is TGTGCCAGCAGCTCCGGGACAAGGAACTATGGCTACACCTTC.

The chain employs TRBV6-5 and TRBJ2-7; 7 nucleotides match TRBD2. Germline values: CDR1 MNHEY, CDR2 SVGAGI. The length of the CDR3 is 14 residues. V lost 6 bases, J lost 1 base, and 6 bases stayed unmatched. Written as DNA, the CDR3 is TGTGCCAGCAGCCCCGGGGGAGGGTCCTACGAGCAGTACTTC. Residues: CASSPGGGSYEQYF.

This rearrangement joins TRBV5-6 to TRBJ1-5; D is ambiguous. The CDR3 is 17 residues long. The V and J ends lost 2 bases and 2 bases respectively, with 17 bases between them. CDR1 and CDR2 (germline): SGHDT, YYEEEE. CDR3 sequence: CASSFGRPIVGNQPQHF. The CDR3 DNA reads as TGTGCCAGCAGCTTCGGTCGGCCGATTGTGGGCAATCAGCCCCAGCATTTT.

The J gene is TRBJ1-5, the V gene TRBV19, with D unresolved. Germline CDR1 reads LNHDA; CDR2 reads SQIVND (reference sequence). Deletions cut 6 bases from V and 5 bases from J, with 8 bases between. CDR3 size: 12 residues. For the CDR3, the DNA is TGTGCCAGTAGGGATGGTGATCAGCCCCAGCATTTT. Protein sequence: CASRDGDQPQHF.

V is TRBV14 and J is TRBJ1-4, with a tentative D call TRBD1 (5 bases). The V gene lost 3 bases and the J gene lost 5 bases, with 13 bases spanning the gap. The CDR3 loop spans 15 amino acids. CDR1 and CDR2 (germline): SGHDN, FVKESK. CDR3 sequence (DNA): TGTGCCAGCAGCCAGGACGGGGGATTCAATGAAAAACTGTTTTTT. This sequence encodes CASSQDGGFNEKLFF.

The sample holds one count of this clone. V usage is TRBV7-3 and J usage is TRBJ2-7, with 8 bases fitting TRBD1. This CDR3 is built from 15 residues. J was trimmed by 3 bases and V by 1 base; bases with no gene match: 5. Germline V lookup: CDR1 SGHTA, CDR2 FQGTGA. The CDR3: CASSLISGGFYEQYF. The CDR3 nucleotides read TGTGCCAGCAGCTTAATTTCAGGGGGCTTCTACGAGCAGTACTTC.

J is TRBJ2-1 and V is TRBV18; a possible D gene is TRBD1 (5 bases). V lost 1 base and J 2 bases, leaving 6 bases between the germline ends. This CDR3 comprises 14 residues. CDR1 and CDR2 (germline): KGHSH, LQKENI. In DNA form, the CDR3 reads TGTGCCAGCTCACCACGGGGCCCCTACAATGAGCAGTTCTTC. The encoded protein is CASSPRGPYNEQFF.